These 7 T cell receptor beta chains originate from one sample sequenced in a study of blood T cell repertoires in COVID-19. Generated by immunoSEQ multiplex PCR, the TCRdb table keeps only in-frame clones and is missing some. The sample holds around 150,000 clones; more than 65% are singletons and the top ten take around 13%. The sequencing input was peripheral blood. The receptors originated from a woman of 80 years or more with acute or convalescent COVID-19.

This clone was counted a single time. The J gene is TRBJ2-1, the V gene TRBV5-1; 8 bases are shared with TRBD1. CDR1 SGHRS and CDR2 YFSETQ come from the germline V gene. The CDR3 extends over 16 amino acids. J lost 0 bases, V lost 6 bases, and 8 bases had no gene match. This CDR3 reads CASIDRGRLSYNEQFF. DNA for the CDR3: TGCGCCAGCATCGACAGGGGACGACTCTCCTACAATGAGCAGTTCTTC.

V is TRBV5-5 and J is TRBJ2-5; 8 bases are a match to TRBD2. Per germline, CDR1 SGHKS and CDR2 YYEKEE (reference sequence). Losses at the gene ends were 7 bases for V and 5 bases for J; bases not matched to a gene: 10. The CDR3 is 14 amino acids. CDR3 sequence: CASRPAGGGETQYF. The CDR3 DNA reads TGTGCCAGCCGCCCGGCCGGCGGGGGGGAGACCCAGTACTTC. Full variable domain (remainder filled in from reference TRBV5-5 and TRBJ2-5): DAGVTQSPTHLIKTRGQQVTLRCSPISGHKSVSWYQQVLGQGPQFIFQYYEKEERGRGNFPDRFSARQFPNYSSELNVNALLLGDSALYLCASRPAGGGETQYFGPGTRLLVL.

The gene calls are TRBV2 and TRBJ1-2; D is uncertain. The CDR3 totals 14 residues. The germline CDR1 and CDR2 sequences are SNHLY and FYNNEI. The ends were cut back, 3 bases at V and 10 bases at J, with 18 bases in the middle. The CDR3 sequence: CASSDIIRGADYTF. The CDR3 bases are TGTGCCAGCAGTGATATCATCCGTGGTGCGGACTACACCTTC. The full variable domain, with the rest looked up from reference TRBV2 and TRBJ1-2, is EPEVTQTPSHQVTQMGQEVILRCVPISNHLYFYWYRQILGQKVEFLVSFYNNEISEKSEIFDDQFSVERPDGSNFTLKIRSTKLEDSAMYFCASSDIIRGADYTFGSGTRLTVV.

The chain carries TRBV28 and TRBJ2-3, with TRBD2 matching 8 bases. Germline CDR1 MDHEN, CDR2 SYDVKM. This CDR3 has 16 residues. Unmatched junction bases numbered 13, after V lost 5 bases and J lost 6 bases. The CDR3 loop is CASSLRWTSSLDTQYF. CDR3 coding DNA: TGTGCCAGCAGTCTTCGCTGGACTAGCTCTTTGGATACGCAGTATTTT.

The chain links TRBV7-9 to TRBJ1-2; possibly TRBD1 for D (6 bases). CDR1 SEHNR and CDR2 FQNEAQ come from the germline V gene (reference sequence). The CDR3 extends over 15 amino acids. Trimming removed 5 bases from V and 0 bases from J, with 13 bases in between. The CDR3 spells CASSPWGQTNYGYTF. The CDR3 bases are TGTGCCAGCAGCCCGTGGGGACAAACTAACTATGGCTACACCTTC.

The chain employs TRBV6-6 and TRBJ1-6, with unresolved D. The V gene's germline CDR1 is MNHNY and CDR2 SVGAGI (reference sequence). Between the trimmed V and J ends, which lost 2 bases and 6 bases, there was a span of 5 bases. The CDR3 covers 13 residues. The chain's CDR3 is CASSYMSNSPLHF. In DNA, the CDR3 is TGTGCCAGCAGTTACATGAGTAATTCACCCCTCCACTTT.

The rearrangement joins TRBV5-1 to TRBJ2-5; no reliable D call. CDR1 SGHRS and CDR2 YFSETQ come from the germline V gene. The CDR3 has 16 residues. V lost 1 base, J lost 2 bases, and 15 bases lay in between. The CDR3 region has the DNA TGCGCCAGCAGCTTGCAATCGGGTCTCAGACAAGAGACCCAGTACTTC. Translation gives CASSLQSGLRQETQYF.